Listed below are T cell receptor beta chains from one sample, sequenced in a study of a mutant IDH1 vaccine in newly diagnosed glioma. Clones were read by immunoSEQ multiplex PCR, and TCRdb kept only the in-frame ones, dropping some. The table records roughly 46,000 clones, about 81% of them present only once. These receptors lack a known antigen. This sample comprised PBMCs, obtained from a glioma patient whose treatment included an IDH1 peptide vaccine. The receptors derive from a woman in her 30s with glioma. Some clones in this sample may be carry-over from other donors' samples. Each CDR3 is given with its conserved first and last residue. The D gene is left open where the match is weak. For some rows the clone size is stated as once, few or many, or as a class when expanded; others skip it.

V gene: TRBV2; J gene: TRBJ1-1; clone size: medium-sized; D gene: NA; CDR3 length: 11; CDR3 DNA: TGTGCCAGCTCCCGGCTCACTGAAGCTTTCTTT; CDR3 protein: CASSRLTEAFF
V gene: TRBV10-3; J gene: TRBJ1-1; clone size: few; D gene: NA; CDR3 length: 12; CDR3 DNA: TGTGCCATCAGTGAGGCGAACACTGAAGCTTTCTTT; CDR3 protein: CAISEANTEAFF
V gene: TRBV7-9; J gene: TRBJ1-1; clone size: NA; D gene: NA; CDR3 length: 14; CDR3 DNA: TGTGCCAGCAGCTCTTTTGGGGGGGGCACTGAAGCTTTCTTT; CDR3 protein: CASSSFGGGTEAFF
V gene: TRBV30; J gene: TRBJ2-4; clone size: NA; D gene: NA; CDR3 length: 16; CDR3 DNA: TGTGCCTGGGGGAGGGGGGGAGGCCTGGGTCGAAACATTCAGTACTTC; CDR3 protein: CAWGRGGGLGRNIQYF
V gene: TRBV7-8; J gene: TRBJ1-1; clone size: NA; D gene: TRBD1; CDR3 length: 17; CDR3 DNA: TGTGCCAGCAGCAAACTCAGGGACAGGGAGCATAACACTGAAGCTTTCTTT; CDR3 protein: CASSKLRDREHNTEAFF
V gene: TRBV9; J gene: TRBJ1-3; clone size: NA; D gene: NA; CDR3 length: 15; CDR3 DNA: TGTGCCAGCAGCGTAGTAGGCAGTTCTGGAAACACCATATATTTT; CDR3 protein: CASSVVGSSGNTIYF
V gene: TRBV5-1; J gene: TRBJ1-2; clone size: once; D gene: NA; CDR3 length: 16; CDR3 DNA: TGCGCCAGCAGCATACCGCAGGGAGCCAAGGACTATGGCTACACCTTC; CDR3 protein: CASSIPQGAKDYGYTF
V gene: TRBV9; J gene: TRBJ1-1; clone size: NA; D gene: NA; CDR3 length: 16; CDR3 DNA: TGTGCCAGCAGCGTAGTAGGAAAGACAGAAAACACTGAAGCTTTCTTT; CDR3 protein: CASSVVGKTENTEAFF
V gene: TRBV13; J gene: TRBJ1-1; clone size: NA; D gene: NA; CDR3 length: 15; CDR3 DNA: TGTGCCAGCAGCTTAGGTTTGATCCGGGGAACTGAAGCTTTCTTT; CDR3 protein: CASSLGLIRGTEAFF
V gene: TRBV19; J gene: TRBJ2-7; clone size: NA; D gene: NA; CDR3 length: 15; CDR3 DNA: TGTGCCAGTAGTGTCCGCCGGGACCACTCCTACGAGCAGTACTTC; CDR3 protein: CASSVRRDHSYEQYF